The next 17 T cell receptor beta chains were all read from a single sample in a study of blood T cell repertoires in COVID-19. TCRdb keeps only in-frame clones here, not all; method: immunoSEQ multiplex PCR. The data show roughly 200,000 clones, more than 75% seen once. Source material: peripheral blood. These receptors came from an elderly woman with COVID-19, enrolled during active disease.

The chain employs TRBV6-2 or TRBV6-3 and TRBJ1-5, with TRBD1 matching 9 bases. CDR3 length: 16 residues. Looked up from germline, CDR1 is MNHEY and CDR2 is SVGEGT. J was trimmed by 0 bases and V by 0 bases; bases with no gene match: 0. The CDR3 nucleotides read TGTGCCAGCAGTTACTCGGACAGGGGTAGCAATCAGCCCCAGCATTTT. The encoded protein is CASSYSDRGSNQPQHF.

The genes are TRBV2 and TRBJ2-1; 12 nucleotides line up with TRBD2. This CDR3 is built from 12 residues. V gave up 9 bases and J gave up 13 bases; unmatched junction bases: 7. Germline-derived CDR1 and CDR2 are SNHLY and FYNNEI. The CDR3 DNA reads TGTGCCAGTCGACTAGCGGGGGCCTTTCAGTTCTTC. Translation gives CASRLAGAFQFF.

The V gene is TRBV7-3, the J gene TRBJ2-2; the match to TRBD1 covers 9 bases. V shed 3 bases, J shed 4 bases, and the junction held 3 bases outside the gene matches. Germline V gene lookup returns CDR1 SGHTA and CDR2 FQGTGA. CDR3 length: 15 amino acids. CDR3 DNA: TGTGCCAGCAGCTTGGACAGGGGTTCCACCGGGGAGCTGTTTTTT. It encodes CASSLDRGSTGELFF.

The chain uses TRBV3-1 (or the pseudogene TRBV3-2) and TRBJ1-1; D gene unclear. This CDR3 region has 11 residues. Germline CDR1 LGHDT, CDR2 YNNKEL (reference sequence). V was trimmed by 6 bases and J by 8 bases, leaving 10 bases between them. CDR3 in amino acids: CASRHESEAFF. The CDR3 coding sequence is TGTGCCAGCAGACACGAATCCGAAGCTTTCTTT.

The gene calls are TRBV10-1 and TRBJ1-5; D remains unclear. The germline V and J ends were trimmed by 8 bases and 8 bases, with 10 bases remaining between them. In germline, CDR1 is WNHNN, CDR2 SYGVQD (reference sequence). The CDR3 runs to 11 residues. CDR3 amino acids: CASLTLEPQHF. CDR3 nucleotide sequence: TGCGCCAGCCTGACATTGGAGCCCCAGCATTTT.

The V call is TRBV5-4, the J call TRBJ2-2, with TRBD2 identical over 11 bases. Losses at the gene ends were 3 bases for V and 13 bases for J; bases not matched to a gene: 17. The CDR3 covers 17 residues. Germline V gene lookup returns CDR1 SGHNT and CDR2 YYREEE (reference sequence). The DNA for the CDR3 is TGTGCCAGCAGCTCTTCTGCTAGCGGGAGGTCCCACCGAGGGCTGTTTTTT. This encodes CASSSSASGRSHRGLFF.

V usage is TRBV5-8 and J usage is TRBJ1-5; D is uncertain. There are 15 residues in the CDR3. V lost 0 bases and J 2 bases, leaving 9 bases between the germline ends. Germline CDR1 reads SGHTS; CDR2 reads YDEGEE. The CDR3 nucleotides read TGTGCCAGCAGCTTGGCGGGGTCGGGCAATCAGCCCCAGCATTTT. The encoded protein is CASSLAGSGNQPQHF. The variable domain in full, completed from reference TRBV5-8 and TRBJ1-5, reads EAGVTQSPTHLIKTRGQQATLRCSPISGHTSVYWYQQALGLGLQFLLWYDEGEERNRGNFPPRFSGRQFPNYSSELNVNALELEDSALYLCASSLAGSGNQPQHFGDGTRLSIL.

The J gene is TRBJ1-2, the V gene TRBV7-8; 7 bases line up with TRBD1. The V gene's germline CDR1 is SGHVS and CDR2 FQNEAQ. CDR3 length: 15 amino acids. J was trimmed by 0 bases and V by 1 base; bases with no gene match: 2. The CDR3 is CASSLGGTANYGYTF. CDR3 DNA: TGTGCCAGCAGCTTAGGAGGGACAGCTAACTATGGCTACACCTTC.

The V and J genes are TRBV28 and TRBJ2-1; TRBD2 agrees at 12 bases. V gave up 6 bases and J gave up 6 bases; unmatched junction bases: 6. This CDR3 is 15 amino acids long. CDR1 is MDHEN and CDR2 is SYDVKM in the germline V gene. CDR3 sequence reads: CASSTSGRFGNEQFF. In DNA form, the CDR3 reads TGTGCCAGCAGCACTAGCGGGAGGTTCGGCAATGAGCAGTTCTTC.

The chain employs TRBV28 and TRBJ2-1, with 10 bases that match TRBD2. This CDR3 has 12 residues. Trimming took 5 bases from V and 10 from J; bases not matched to a gene: 2. Germline CDR1 reads MDHEN; CDR2 reads SYDVKM. CDR3 sequence: CASSPGLAEQFF. As DNA, the CDR3 is TGTGCCAGCAGTCCGGGACTAGCGGAGCAGTTCTTC.

The chain is built from TRBV28 and TRBJ2-7, with 8 bases aligning to TRBD2. V was clipped by 6 bases and J by 2 bases; unmatched bases: 12. This CDR3 spans 16 amino acids. Germline V lookup: CDR1 MDHEN, CDR2 SYDVKM. The CDR3 protein is CASSPFTGSGTYEQYF. The CDR3 coding sequence is TGTGCCAGCAGCCCCTTTACGGGTAGCGGGACCTACGAGCAGTACTTC. Filled out from reference TRBV28 and TRBJ2-7, the complete variable domain reads DVKVTQSSRYLVKRTGEKVFLECVQDMDHENMFWYRQDPGLGLRLIYFSYDVKMKEKGDIPEGYSVSREKKERFSLILESASTNQTSMYLCASSPFTGSGTYEQYFGPGTRLTVT.

This chain uses TRBV30 with TRBJ2-7, with 14 bases lining up with TRBD2. The germline V gene encodes CDR1 GTSNPN and CDR2 SVGIG (reference sequence). V trimming: 4 bases; J trimming: 4 bases; junction bases outside the gene matches: 9. CDR3 size: 16 residues. The CDR3 sequence is CAWNPGLAGAQYEQYF. CDR3 bases: TGTGCCTGGAATCCGGGACTAGCGGGAGCTCAGTACGAGCAGTACTTC. The entire variable domain, with the rest obtained from reference TRBV30 and TRBJ2-7, is as follows: SQTIHQWPATLVQPVGSPLSLECTVEGTSNPNLYWYRQAAGRGLQLLFYSVGIGQISSEVPQNLSASRPQDRQFILSSKKLLLSDSGFYLCAWNPGLAGAQYEQYFGPGTRLTVT.

The chain recombines TRBV5-1 with TRBJ2-1; 12 nucleotides agree with TRBD1. Germline CDR1 and CDR2: SGHRS and YFSETQ. V lost 6 bases, J lost 9 bases, and 7 bases stayed unmatched. The CDR3 contains 14 residues. This CDR3 reads CASKPGQGALEQFF. The CDR3 bases are TGCGCCAGCAAACCGGGACAGGGGGCTCTTGAGCAGTTCTTC.

The chain uses TRBV5-5 and TRBJ1-1; D is undetermined. V lost 0 bases, J lost 7 bases, and 10 bases lay in between. The germline V gene encodes CDR1 SGHKS and CDR2 YYEKEE (reference sequence). The CDR3 contains 13 residues. The CDR3 sequence: CASSLGLTLEAFF. CDR3 sequence (DNA): TGTGCCAGCAGCTTGGGACTGACCCTTGAAGCTTTCTTT.

V is TRBV6-5 and J is TRBJ2-7; D uncertain. This CDR3 contains 11 residues. V lost 6 bases and J lost 9, with 12 bases in between. Germline loops: CDR1 MNHEY, CDR2 SVGAGI. The CDR3 DNA reads TGTGCCAGCAGCAACTCAAGAGTGCAGTACTTC. Translation gives CASSNSRVQYF.

This clone was recorded a few times. The rearrangement uses TRBV10-2 and TRBJ1-1; 12 bases agree with TRBD1. V gave up 6 bases and J gave up 1 base; unmatched junction bases: 12. Germline CDR1 WSHSY, CDR2 SAAADI. The CDR3 loop spans 18 amino acids. DNA for the CDR3: TGCGCCAGCAGCGGTCACCGGGACAGGGGGCGGAGGAACACTGAAGCTTTCTTT. Amino acid sequence: CASSGHRDRGRRNTEAFF.

This clone was detected ten times or more. The genes are TRBV7-9 and TRBJ2-3; 7 bases match TRBD2. V was clipped by 3 bases and J by 4 bases; unmatched bases: 10. Germline assignment: CDR1 SEHNR and CDR2 FQNEAQ (reference sequence). The CDR3 is made up of 16 amino acids. Written as DNA, the CDR3 is TGTGCCAGCAGCTTCCGGGGGGTTTCCTCCTCAGATACGCAGTATTTT. As protein: CASSFRGVSSSDTQYF.